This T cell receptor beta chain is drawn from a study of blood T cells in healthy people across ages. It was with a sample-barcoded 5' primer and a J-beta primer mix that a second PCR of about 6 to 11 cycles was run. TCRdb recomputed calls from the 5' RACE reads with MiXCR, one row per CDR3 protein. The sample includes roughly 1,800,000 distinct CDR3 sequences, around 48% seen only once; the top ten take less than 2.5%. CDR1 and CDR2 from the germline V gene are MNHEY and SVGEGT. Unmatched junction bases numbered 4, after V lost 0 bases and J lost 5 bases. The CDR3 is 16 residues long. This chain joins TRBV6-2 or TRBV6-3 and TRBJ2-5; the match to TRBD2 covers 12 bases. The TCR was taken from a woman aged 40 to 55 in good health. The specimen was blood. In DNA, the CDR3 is TGTGCCAGCAGTTACTCGACTAGCGGGGGAGGGGAGACCCAGTACTTC. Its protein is CASSYSTSGGGETQYF.